The next 29 T cell receptor beta chains were all read from a single sample in a study of preoperative IRX-2 immunotherapy in early breast cancer. The treatment denotes: preoperative locoregional IRX-2 cytokine immunotherapy. The table came from immunoSEQ multiplex PCR; TCRdb's copy has only in-frame clones and leaves some out. This sample has about 19,000 clones, with around four fifths found just once. Material: lymph node tissue, obtained after IRX-2 immunotherapy. These receptors came from a human donor with breast cancer.

The chain carries TRBV5-1 and TRBJ2-7; 10 bases are a match to TRBD1. V was pared by 4 bases and J by 0 bases, with 10 bases of the junction left unmatched. Germline CDR1 reads SGHRS; CDR2 reads YFSETQ. The CDR3 consists of 17 residues. In DNA form, the CDR3 reads TGCGCCAGCAGCACCGGGACAGGGGAACACAGCTCCTACGAGCAGTACTTC. Translation gives CASSTGTGEHSSYEQYF.

This chain connects TRBV18 to TRBJ2-7, with a possible D match to TRBD1 (6 bases). The CDR3 is 16 residues long. Trimming cost V 3 bases and J 1 base, with 16 bases left between them. Germline assignment: CDR1 KGHSH and CDR2 LQKENI. The CDR3 DNA follows: TGTGCCAGCTCACCGGGGTCCGGGACACCTTCCTACGAGCAGTACTTC. Amino acids: CASSPGSGTPSYEQYF. The entire variable domain, with the rest obtained from reference TRBV18 and TRBJ2-7, is as follows: NAGVMQNPRHLVRRRGQEARLRCSPMKGHSHVYWYRQLPEEGLKFMVYLQKENIIDESGMPKERFSAEFPKEGPSILRIQQVVRGDSAAYFCASSPGSGTPSYEQYFGPGTRLTVT.

The chain couples TRBV7-6 to TRBJ1-6; unclear D gene. Trimming removed 1 base at V and 6 bases at J, with 7 bases between. Per the germline V gene, CDR1 is SGHVS and CDR2 is FNYEAQ. This CDR3 has 14 residues. The CDR3 spells CASSLGGINSPLHF. For the CDR3, the DNA is TGTGCCAGCAGCTTAGGGGGTATTAATTCACCCCTCCACTTT.

This clone was counted only a few times. The chain combines TRBV6-8 with TRBJ2-7; 10 bases align to TRBD2. Trimming cost V 5 bases and J 2 bases; bases outside gene matches: 3. The CDR3 extends over 14 amino acids. CDR1 is MNHGY and CDR2 is SAAAGT in the germline V gene. CDR3 amino acids: CASSVAGGPYEQYF. The CDR3 DNA reads as TGTGCCAGCAGTGTAGCGGGGGGTCCCTACGAGCAGTACTTC.

The chain carries TRBV19 and TRBJ2-3; D not resolved. Between the trimmed V and J ends, which lost 6 bases and 1 base, there was a span of 14 bases. In germline, CDR1 is LNHDA, CDR2 SQIVND (reference sequence). The CDR3 is made up of 15 amino acids. CDR3 in DNA: TGTGCCAGTAGCGCAGGACGTTCGGGCACAGATACGCAGTATTTT. Its protein is CASSAGRSGTDTQYF.

In this sample, this clone turned up once. V gene TRBV5-1 combines with J gene TRBJ2-2, with 8 bases that match TRBD1. This CDR3 region has 16 residues. Germline V CDR1 and CDR2: SGHRS, YFSETQ. The trim removed 0 bases at V and 6 bases at J, leaving 7 bases unmatched. CDR3 nucleotide sequence: TGCGCCAGCAGCTTGGTCGGGACAGGACTCCCCGGGGAGCTGTTTTTT. It is translated as CASSLVGTGLPGELFF.

The J gene is TRBJ1-2, the V gene TRBV30; 11 nucleotides line up with TRBD1. Per the germline V gene, CDR1 is GTSNPN and CDR2 is SVGIG (reference sequence). Trimming took 2 bases from V and 6 from J; bases not matched to a gene: 8. The CDR3 runs to 15 residues. The CDR3 loop reads CAWSPPGQGVHGYTF. In DNA, the CDR3 is TGTGCCTGGAGTCCACCGGGACAGGGGGTTCATGGCTACACCTTC.

The chain combines TRBV30 with TRBJ2-7, with unresolved D. V shed 5 bases and J shed 2 bases, with 16 bases lying between them. This CDR3 region has 14 residues. Germline loops: CDR1 GTSNPN, CDR2 SVGIG (reference sequence). As DNA, the CDR3 is TGTGCCTGGGCCCAACTCGGAAATACCTACGAGCAGTACTTC. Its protein product is CAWAQLGNTYEQYF.

The CDR3 loop is CASSYSGAYEQYF. The CDR3 bases are TGTGCCAGCAGTTACTCGGGGGCCTACGAGCAGTACTTC. V is TRBV6-8 and J is TRBJ2-7; D could derive from TRBD1 or TRBD2 (5 bases each). CDR3 length equals 13 residues. From germline, CDR1 is MNHGY and CDR2 SAAAGT. V was cut by 0 bases and J by 2 bases, with 5 bases left in between.

V and J are TRBV6-8 and TRBJ2-1; weak D call: TRBD2 (6 bases). Germline V gene data show CDR1 as MNHGY and CDR2 as SAAAGT. The CDR3 covers 15 residues. V was cut by 6 bases and J by 3 bases, with 15 bases left in between. The CDR3 loop is CASRPRGRGYNEQFF. The CDR3 DNA reads TGTGCCAGCAGACCTCGAGGGCGGGGCTACAATGAGCAGTTCTTC.

The chain couples TRBV15 to TRBJ2-2, with D possibly being TRBD1 or TRBD2 (5 bases each). The CDR3 sequence is 15 residues long. Trimming stripped 3 bases from V and 6 bases from J, with 14 bases between. CDR1 is LNHNV, CDR2 YYDKDF, per germline (reference sequence). The CDR3 DNA is TGTGCCACCAGCAGGGACAATCTGGGACCCGGGGAGCTGTTTTTT. Translated: CATSRDNLGPGELFF.

The chain uses TRBV19 and TRBJ2-7, with D perhaps given as TRBD1 or TRBD2 (5 bases each). This CDR3 spans 17 amino acids. CDR1 and CDR2 (germline): LNHDA, SQIVND (reference sequence). Trimming shortened V by 2 bases and J by 2 bases, and 19 bases separated the two germline ends. Here the CDR3 DNA reads TGTGCCAGTAGTATAAGGGGACCCGAGGGCCCCACCTACGAGCAGTACTTC. Its protein product is CASSIRGPEGPTYEQYF.

The chain combines TRBV11-3 with TRBJ2-3; D may be TRBD1 or TRBD2 (5 bases each). V was cut by 0 bases and J by 4 bases, with 17 bases left in between. Per germline, CDR1 SGHNT and CDR2 YENEEA. CDR3 length: 17 amino acids. The CDR3 bases are TGTGCCAGCAGCTTAGAGACCGGGACCCAGGGCGCAGATACGCAGTATTTT. Its protein is CASSLETGTQGADTQYF. Variable domain in full (rest from reference TRBV11-3 and TRBJ2-3): EAGVVQSPRYKIIEKKQPVAFWCNPISGHNTLYWYLQNLGQGPELLIRYENEEAVDDSQLPKDRFSAERLKGVDSTLKIQPAELGDSAVYLCASSLETGTQGADTQYFGPGTRLTVL.

CDR3 in amino acids: CASSRGTSGGADTQYF. The DNA of the CDR3 is TGTGCCAGCAGCCGCGGGACTAGCGGGGGAGCAGATACGCAGTATTTT. This chain joins TRBV7-4 and TRBJ2-3; 14 bases are shared with TRBD2. Germline V gives CDR1 SGHVT, CDR2 SQSDAQ. This CDR3 has 16 amino acids. The V gene end was trimmed by 5 bases and the J gene end by 4 bases; junction bases not matched to a gene: 5.

The V gene is TRBV10-2, the J gene TRBJ2-5; perhaps TRBD2 as D (7 bases). The CDR3 runs 13 residues. Trimming cost V 10 bases and J 5 bases, with 17 bases left between them. Germline values: CDR1 WSHSY, CDR2 SAAADI. The DNA of the CDR3 is TGCGCCATCAAGAGGGGGGGCCTTGAGACCCAGTACTTC. It translates to CAIKRGGLETQYF.

The chain is built from TRBV7-2 and TRBJ2-7, with 9 bases that match TRBD1. There are 15 residues in the CDR3. V gave up 5 bases and J gave up 2 bases; unmatched junction bases: 7. Germline V gives CDR1 SGHTA, CDR2 FQGNSA. The CDR3 bases are TGTGCCAGCAGCCTGACCGGGACAGGGCCCTACGAGCAGTACTTC. Encoded protein: CASSLTGTGPYEQYF.

V usage is TRBV29-1 and J usage is TRBJ2-7; D is ambiguous. Germline V gene lookup returns CDR1 SQVTM and CDR2 ANQGSEA. The V end was cut by 6 bases, the J end by 5 bases, with 17 bases between. This CDR3 contains 13 residues. The CDR3 sequence is CSVNTLPQDEQYF. The DNA of the CDR3 is TGCAGCGTCAACACGCTCCCCCAGGACGAGCAGTACTTC.

V usage is TRBV5-1 and J usage is TRBJ1-6; TRBD1 matches at 9 bases. In germline, CDR1 is SGHRS, CDR2 YFSETQ. The CDR3 covers 16 residues. Trimming removed 0 bases from V and 4 bases from J; junction bases left unmatched: 2. The CDR3 DNA is TGCGCCAGCAGCTTGGCGGGACAGGGTTATAATTCACCCCTCCACTTT. Encoded protein: CASSLAGQGYNSPLHF. Using reference TRBV5-1 and TRBJ1-6 for the parts outside the CDR3, the full variable domain is KAGVTQTPRYLIKTRGQQVTLSCSPISGHRSVSWYQQTPGQGLQFLFEYFSETQRNKGNFPGRFSGRQFSNSRSEMNVSTLELGDSALYLCASSLAGQGYNSPLHFGNGTRLTVT.

The rearrangement links TRBV6-8 to TRBJ1-1; D is uncertain. Trimming pared 4 bases from V and 11 bases from J, leaving 14 bases between. CDR3 length: 12 amino acids. CDR1 MNHGY and CDR2 SAAAGT come from the germline V gene. CDR3 DNA sequence: TGTGCCAGCAGTTTTTCCCGGGAAAAGGCTTTCTTT. It translates to CASSFSREKAFF.

The chain combines TRBV10-2 with TRBJ2-2; D perhaps matches TRBD2 (6 bases). There are 14 residues in the CDR3. The germline V gene has CDR1 WSHSY and CDR2 SAAADI. Deletions cut 4 bases from V and 6 bases from J, with 12 bases between. The CDR3 spells CASSAVGGAGELFF. Written as DNA, the CDR3 is TGCGCCAGCAGTGCGGTGGGAGGTGCCGGGGAGCTGTTTTTT.

CDR3 DNA sequence: TGTGCCAGTAGGAAGGACAGTTCCTATGGGGAGACCCAGTACTTC. It is translated as CASRKDSSYGETQYF. The chain has TRBV19 and TRBJ2-5; maybe TRBD1 (6 bases). Germline values: CDR1 LNHDA, CDR2 SQIVND (reference sequence). The germline V and J ends were trimmed by 6 bases and 5 bases, with 19 bases remaining between them. CDR3 length: 15 amino acids.

The J gene is TRBJ1-2, the V gene TRBV6-8; 7 nucleotides agree with TRBD1. Germline CDR1 MNHGY, CDR2 SAAAGT. The V segment lost 10 bases and the J segment 5 bases; nucleotides outside the gene matches: 13. The CDR3 runs to 14 residues. CDR3 loop: CAISKSGTDYGYTF. CDR3 nucleotide sequence: TGTGCCATCAGCAAGTCCGGGACAGATTATGGCTACACCTTC.

The sample holds a few counts of this clone. The chain recombines TRBV18 with TRBJ2-3; a weak D match, TRBD2 (6 bases). This CDR3 comprises 17 residues. Germline V gene lookup returns CDR1 KGHSH and CDR2 LQKENI. V lost 6 bases and J 5 bases, leaving 24 bases between the germline ends. The chain's CDR3 is CASSPQLVLARGDTQYF. DNA of the CDR3: TGTGCCAGCTCGCCCCAACTTGTACTAGCTCGCGGAGATACGCAGTATTTT.

In this sample, this clone turned up once. The rearrangement joins TRBV19 to TRBJ2-4; a weak D match, TRBD2 (5 bases). The CDR3 sequence is 13 residues long. V dropped 7 bases and J dropped 5 bases, with 12 bases sitting between them. The V gene's germline CDR1 is LNHDA and CDR2 SQIVND (reference sequence). CDR3 DNA: TGTGCCAGTACTTTCAACGGGGAAAACATTCAGTACTTC. Amino acids: CASTFNGENIQYF.

CDR3 in amino acids: CAWRLSYNEQFF. DNA of the CDR3: TGTGCCTGGAGGCTGTCCTACAATGAGCAGTTCTTC. This rearrangement joins TRBV30 to TRBJ2-1; unclear D gene. Germline V gives CDR1 GTSNPN, CDR2 SVGIG (reference sequence). The CDR3 covers 12 residues. Trimming took 3 bases from V and 1 from J, leaving 4 bases between them.

V usage is TRBV19 and J usage is TRBJ1-1, with D possibly matching TRBD1 (5 bases). Germline assignment: CDR1 LNHDA and CDR2 SQIVND (reference sequence). The CDR3 totals 14 residues. Trimming took 7 bases from V and 3 from J, leaving 15 bases between them. Here the CDR3 DNA reads TGTGCCAGTACCTCTTCGGGGGGATACACTGAAGCTTTCTTT. It codes for CASTSSGGYTEAFF.

The chain is built from TRBV19 and TRBJ1-5; D not certain. Trimming took off 7 bases at V and 7 bases at J, with 11 bases between the two ends. CDR1 and CDR2 from the germline V gene are LNHDA and SQIVND (reference sequence). The CDR3 loop spans 12 amino acids. Written as DNA, the CDR3 is TGTGCCAGTAACCGAGTGGGCCAGCCCCAGCATTTT. This sequence encodes CASNRVGQPQHF.

This clone was observed a handful of times. The gene calls are TRBV15 and TRBJ2-4; TRBD2 matches 9 bases. The CDR3 has 15 amino acids. With 0 bases clipped from V and 8 bases from J, the junction kept 5 bases outside the gene matches. The V gene's germline CDR1 is LNHNV and CDR2 YYDKDF (reference sequence). The CDR3 loop reads CATSREAGGGYIQYF. Written as DNA, the CDR3 is TGTGCCACCAGCAGAGAAGCGGGGGGAGGGTACATTCAGTACTTC.

Points on this clone: One base lacks a clear read or is ambiguous, giving the residue X. The chain combines TRBV28 with TRBJ2-7, with 7 bases matching TRBD1. V lost 8 bases to trimming and J lost 3 bases; unmatched junction nucleotides: 22. This CDR3 comprises 18 residues. Germline assignment: CDR1 MDHEN and CDR2 SYDVKM. The CDR3 DNA sequence: TGTGCCAGCTCCCCCCTAGAGGCCGRGACAGGGATTCACTACGAGCAGTACTTC. Translated, it gives CASSPLEAXTGIHYEQYF.